This TCR beta chain was recovered during a study of shared clonotypes between healthy human individuals. Study-wide points: Memory subsets generally showed lower estimated richness than naive subsets. Relative to their counterparts shared across all four donors, non-shared clonotypes exhibited diminished generation probabilities.

The donors, all of them Caucasian adults, lived in Nashville, Tennessee. The method was immunoSEQ multiplex PCR; TCRdb's version includes in-frame clones alone and lacks a portion of them. The sample contains 1.4 million or so clones, 98% of which appear only once. For this clone: What it binds is unknown.

Sequencing was done on a sample of naive CD4+ T cells sorted from blood. The subset denotes: CD45RA+ positively selected. The source of this sequence is a man aged 25 to 45 in good health.

CDR3 loop: CASSEATRGGEAFF. The CDR3 DNA sequence: TGTGCCAGCAGTGAAGCCACCCGAGGTGGTGAAGCTTTCTTT. The V and J genes are TRBV2 and TRBJ1-1, with D uncertain. The V gene lost 0 bases and the J gene lost 7 bases, with 12 bases spanning the gap. The CDR3 sequence is 14 residues long. Germline loops: CDR1 SNHLY, CDR2 FYNNEI.